Listed below are T cell receptor beta chains from one sample, sequenced in a study of T cell responses to AZD1222 COVID-19 vaccine. TCRdb keeps only in-frame clones here, not all; method: immunoSEQ multiplex PCR. Of under 110,000 clones listed, 90% are singletons. Source: peripheral blood, taken 28 days after the second AZD1222 dose. These receptors all stem from an adult who received the AZD1222 COVID-19 vaccine. Each CDR3 is given with its conserved first and last residue. The D gene is left open where the match is weak. Not every row has a clone size; where given, it reads once, few, many or a size class.

D gene | CDR3 length | J gene | V gene | clone size | CDR3 protein | CDR3 DNA
TRBD2 | 16 | TRBJ2-3 | TRBV29-1 | - | CSVPASGGASTDTQYF | TGCAGCGTTCCCGCTAGCGGGGGAGCTAGCACAGATACGCAGTATTTT
- | 15 | TRBJ1-3 | TRBV7-9 | - | CASSLHRSSGNTIYF | TGTGCCAGCAGCCTACACCGGAGCTCTGGAAACACCATATATTTT
- | 19 | TRBJ1-5 | TRBV4-3 | - | CASSQDAARGTLNNQPQHF | TGCGCCAGCAGCCAAGATGCCGCGAGGGGTACCCTAAACAATCAGCCCCAGCATTTT
- | 17 | TRBJ1-5 | TRBV5-8 | - | CASSLDSLRKNNQPQHF | TGTGCCAGCAGCTTGGATTCGTTACGCAAAAACAATCAGCCCCAGCATTTT
- | 14 | TRBJ1-1 | TRBV14 | - | CASSWTDLDTEAFF | TGTGCCAGCAGCTGGACGGATTTGGACACTGAAGCTTTCTTT
- | 12 | TRBJ2-7 | TRBV11-3 | - | CASSQGTYEQYF | TGTGCCAGCAGCCAGGGGACCTACGAGCAGTACTTC
- | 14 | TRBJ2-3 | TRBV9 | - | CASSVEDRTDTQYF | TGTGCCAGCAGCGTAGAGGACCGCACAGATACGCAGTATTTT
TRBD1 | 17 | TRBJ1-1 | TRBV18 | - | CASSPRRQGEMNTEAFF | TGTGCCAGCTCCCCCAGACGGCAGGGGGAGATGAACACTGAAGCTTTCTTT
- | 15 | TRBJ1-2 | TRBV13 | - | CASSLGRGADYGYTF | TGTGCCAGCAGCTTAGGCCGAGGGGCAGACTATGGCTACACCTTC
TRBD1 | 16 | TRBJ1-1 | TRBV6-5 | - | CASSYPLGQGNTEAFF | TGTGCCAGCAGTTACCCCCTGGGACAGGGGAACACTGAAGCTTTCTTT
- | 15 | TRBJ2-1 | TRBV6-5 | - | CASSYTGGLSNEQFF | TGTGCCAGCAGTTATACGGGGGGCCTCTCCAATGAGCAGTTCTTC
- | 15 | TRBJ1-5 | TRBV19 | - | CASSITGGMVQPQHF | TGTGCCAGTAGTATTACGGGGGGCATGGTTCAGCCCCAGCATTTT
- | 15 | TRBJ1-5 | TRBV19 | - | CASSEVRVSNQPQHF | TGTGCCAGTAGTGAGGTAAGGGTGAGCAATCAGCCCCAGCATTTT
- | 13 | TRBJ2-1 | TRBV11-3 | - | CASSGGPLNEQFF | TGTGCCAGCAGCGGGGGGCCACTCAATGAGCAGTTCTTC
- | 15 | TRBJ1-4 | TRBV2 | once | CASRGGGTRNEKLFF | TGTGCCAGCAGGGGGGGCGGGACACGTAATGAAAAACTGTTTTTT
TRBD1 | 18 | TRBJ2-7 | TRBV10-3 | few | CAISDPGQGSTSPYEQYF | TGTGCCATCAGTGACCCAGGACAGGGTTCTACCTCCCCATACGAGCAGTACTTC
TRBD1 | 13 | TRBJ1-2 | TRBV29-1 | - | CSVDQGAWGGYTF | TGCAGCGTTGACCAGGGGGCATGGGGCGGCTACACCTTC
- | 16 | TRBJ2-3 | TRBV12-5 | - | CASGLGGLGFTDTQYF | TGTGCTAGTGGTTTGGGGGGGTTGGGCTTCACAGATACGCAGTATTTT
- | 15 | TRBJ2-1 | TRBV5-4 | - | CASSFSHSSYNEQFF | TGTGCCAGCAGCTTTTCGCATAGCTCCTACAATGAGCAGTTCTTC
- | 14 | TRBJ2-3 | TRBV19 | - | CASSPPGRGDTQYF | TGTGCCAGTAGTCCGCCGGGGCGGGGAGATACGCAGTATTTT
TRBD2 | 15 | TRBJ2-1 | TRBV19 | once | CASSTGLAVYNEQFF | TGTGCCAGTAGTACTGGACTAGCGGTCTACAATGAGCAGTTCTTC
TRBD2 | 14 | TRBJ2-1 | TRBV6-6 | - | CASRLAGVYNEQFF | TGTGCCAGCAGACTAGCGGGGGTCTACAATGAGCAGTTCTTC
- | 14 | TRBJ1-1 | TRBV7-2 | - | CASSLLFGNTEAFF | TGTGCCAGCAGCTTACTTTTCGGGAACACTGAAGCTTTCTTT
- | 14 | TRBJ1-5 | TRBV19 | - | CASSPLPLTATEHF | TGTGCCAGTAGCCCTCTCCCCTTGACAGCAACCGAGCATTTT
- | 13 | TRBJ1-5 | TRBV7-9 | once | CASTGGSNQPQHF | TGTGCCAGCACAGGAGGGTCAAATCAGCCCCAGCATTTT
- | 12 | TRBJ1-1 | TRBV29-1 | - | CSVKTGNTEAFF | TGCAGCGTCAAAACAGGGAACACTGAAGCTTTCTTT
- | 15 | TRBJ1-2 | TRBV7-2 | - | CASSPDRTYNYGYTF | TGTGCCAGCAGCCCCGATCGTACCTACAACTATGGCTACACCTTC